This T cell receptor beta chain was profiled in a study of blood T cell repertoires in COVID-19. Study overall: Both acute and convalescent COVID-19 samples were obtained from the United States, Italy and Spain.

This clone turned up a few times. Additional DNA sequences in this sample encode the identical CDR3. As processed by the authors: How many nucleated cells were present was estimated from reference gene primer amplification. Generated by immunoSEQ multiplex PCR, the TCRdb table keeps only in-frame clones and is missing some. That table furnishes V, J and clone size, whereas the DNA furnished D and trimming. The data contain around 80,000 clones, around four fifths of them seen just once; the ten biggest clones take up around a quarter. Per the germline V gene, CDR1 is SEHNR and CDR2 is FQNEAQ (reference sequence). The V and J ends lost 1 base and 5 bases respectively, with 6 bases between them. The CDR3 is 12 amino acids.

The receptor was isolated from a human donor in a cohort sampled during active COVID-19. This chain connects TRBV7-9 to TRBJ2-7, with D uncertain. The sequenced sample was peripheral blood. CDR3 DNA: TGTGCCAGCAGCTTAGGGCGGAACGAGCAGTACTTC. It translates to CASSLGRNEQYF.